This TCR beta chain was sequenced in a study of blood T cell repertoires in COVID-19. Study-wide background: Sources were T cells, B-cell-depleted T cells, or PBMCs; the material itself was cDNA or gDNA.

The CDR3 length is 14 residues. The germline V gene has CDR1 LNHDA and CDR2 SQIVND (reference sequence). The V gene end was trimmed by 7 bases and the J gene end by 7 bases; junction bases not matched to a gene: 10. Measured with immunoSEQ multiplex PCR; TCRdb has only the in-frame clones, and not every one. The sample lists roughly 250,000 clones, approximately 92% occurring once. The sample comprised peripheral blood. This chain joins TRBV19 and TRBJ2-1, with TRBD1 matching 7 bases. This clonotype originated in a person aged 18 to 30 with COVID-19, enrolled during active disease. The CDR3 sequence: CASINRGAPNEQFF. The CDR3 nucleotides are TGTGCCAGTATTAACAGGGGCGCCCCTAATGAGCAGTTCTTC.